This entry features one T cell receptor beta chain sequence. These data come from a study of blood T cell repertoires in COVID-19. Turning to the study itself: Specimens from acute and convalescent COVID-19 originated in the United States, Italy and Spain. In each case, the material was cDNA or gDNA derived from T cells, B-cell-depleted T cells, or PBMCs.

This CDR3 has 13 amino acids. Germline V gives CDR1 MNHEY, CDR2 SMNVEV (reference sequence). V lost 3 bases and J 1 base, leaving 6 bases between the germline ends. In the original analysis: Amplified reference gene primers provided the basis for estimating nucleated cell counts. Data came from immunoSEQ multiplex PCR; TCRdb stores just in-frame clones and leaves some out. V, J and clone size are taken as reported in that table, and D and trimming were inferred from the DNA itself. The profile shows approximately 330,000 clones, around 89% of them singletons. Seattle patients were enrolled while actively infected and followed longitudinally.

The sequenced sample consisted of peripheral blood. The gene calls are TRBV27 and TRBJ1-1, with D unclear. This sequence originates from a woman in her thirties or forties with COVID-19, enrolled during active disease. The CDR3 DNA reads as TGTGCCAGCAGTTTTACTAGGAACACTGAAGCTTTCTTT. Translation: CASSFTRNTEAFF.